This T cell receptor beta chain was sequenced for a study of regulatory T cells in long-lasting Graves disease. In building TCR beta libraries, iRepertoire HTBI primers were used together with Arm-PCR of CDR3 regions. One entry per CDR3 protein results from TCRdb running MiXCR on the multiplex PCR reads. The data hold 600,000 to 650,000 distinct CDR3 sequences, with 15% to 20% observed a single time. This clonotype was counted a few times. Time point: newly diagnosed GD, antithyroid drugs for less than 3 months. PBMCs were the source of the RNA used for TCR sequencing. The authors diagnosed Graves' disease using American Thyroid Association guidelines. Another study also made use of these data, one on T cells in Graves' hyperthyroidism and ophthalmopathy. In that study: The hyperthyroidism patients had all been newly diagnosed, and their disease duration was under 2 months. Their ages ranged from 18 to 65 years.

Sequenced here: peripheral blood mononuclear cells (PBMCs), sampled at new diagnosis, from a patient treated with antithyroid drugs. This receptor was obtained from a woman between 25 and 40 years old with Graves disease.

In nucleotides, the CDR3 is TGTGCCAGCAGAGCTTTGGGACAGGGGGCCTACGAGCAGTACTTC. Protein product: CASRALGQGAYEQYF. The rearrangement joins TRBV27 to TRBJ2-7; 11 bases fit TRBD1. Trimming at V came to 6 bases and at J to 2 bases, leaving 6 bases not matched to a gene. Germline assignment: CDR1 MNHEY and CDR2 SMNVEV (reference sequence). The CDR3 spans 15 residues.